What follows are 27 T cell receptor beta chains derived from one specimen sequenced in a study of graft-versus-host responses after intestinal transplantation. Using immunoSEQ multiplex PCR, the repertoire was profiled, and TCRdb retains in-frame clones only, with some absent. This table has 80,000 to 100,000 clones, about 90% appearing once. These receptors are not linked to any known antigen. The sequencing here drew on unstimulated CD4+ T cells sorted from spleen or lymph node cells, taken before intestinal transplant. The receptors derive from a human donor who received an intestinal transplant.

The rearrangement joins TRBV6-5 to TRBJ1-4, with 11 nucleotides matching TRBD1. Germline CDR1 reads MNHEY; CDR2 reads SVGAGI. Trimming at V came to 5 bases and at J to 8 bases, leaving 7 bases not matched to a gene. The CDR3 runs 15 residues. CDR3 residues: CASSGGQGAREKLFF. Here the CDR3 DNA reads TGTGCCAGCAGTGGCGGACAGGGGGCGAGGGAAAAACTGTTTTTT.

The J gene is TRBJ1-1, the V gene TRBV6-5; possible D gene TRBD1, 6 bases. This CDR3 is built from 14 residues. CDR1 MNHEY and CDR2 SVGAGI come from the germline V gene. V gave up 6 bases and J gave up 5 bases, with 16 bases separating them. CDR3 in amino acids: CASSRTVGGTEAFF. CDR3 sequence (DNA): TGTGCCAGCAGCCGGACAGTGGGGGGGACTGAAGCTTTCTTT.

In nucleotides, the CDR3 is TGCAGTGCCCCCGGCGGAGACTACACCTTC. Protein product: CSAPGGDYTF. The genes are TRBV20-1 and TRBJ1-2; unclear D gene. The CDR3 is 10 amino acids. Trimming removed 6 bases from V and 10 bases from J, with 12 bases in between. Germline CDR1 is DFQATT and CDR2 is SNEGSKA (reference sequence).

The chain employs TRBV13 and TRBJ2-3; perhaps TRBD2 as D (5 bases). V was pared by 0 bases and J by 0 bases, with 13 bases between. The germline V gene encodes CDR1 PRHDT and CDR2 FYEKMQ (reference sequence). This CDR3 has 17 residues. CDR3 coding DNA: TGTGCCAGCAGCTTAGGCGGGTTGGTAGCGAGCACAGATACGCAGTATTTT. Translated: CASSLGGLVASTDTQYF.

This clone was recorded only once. This chain uses TRBV5-5 with TRBJ2-5, with D unclear. This CDR3 has 14 amino acids. Germline CDR1 SGHKS, CDR2 YYEKEE (reference sequence). V gave up 1 base and J gave up 0 bases, with 7 bases separating them. CDR3 region: CASSLSTYQETQYF. The CDR3, as DNA: TGTGCCAGCAGCTTGAGCACTTACCAAGAGACCCAGTACTTC.

V gene TRBV19 combines with J gene TRBJ1-2; maybe TRBD1 (6 bases). CDR1 is LNHDA, CDR2 SQIVND, per germline (reference sequence). The CDR3 is 14 amino acids. V lost 4 bases and J lost 2, with 11 bases in between. The CDR3 is CASSSPTGNYGYTF. In DNA, the CDR3 is TGTGCCAGTAGTAGCCCAACAGGGAACTATGGCTACACCTTC. Full variable domain (missing parts from reference TRBV19 and TRBJ1-2): DGGITQSPKYLFRKEGQNVTLSCEQNLNHDAMYWYRQDPGQGLRLIYYSQIVNDFQKGDIAEGYSVSREKKESFPLTVTSAQKNPTAFYLCASSSPTGNYGYTFGSGTRLTVV.

The chain joins TRBV7-2 to TRBJ2-7, with D uncertain. The CDR3 loop spans 15 amino acids. Germline loops: CDR1 SGHTA, CDR2 FQGNSA. With 2 bases removed from V and 3 bases from J, the gap between germline ends came to 14 bases. The CDR3 here is CASSLSLTTGYEQYF. CDR3 coding DNA: TGTGCCAGCAGCTTAAGTCTCACAACGGGCTACGAGCAGTACTTC.

The chain links TRBV11-2 to TRBJ2-7; 7 bases map to TRBD1. The germline gives CDR1 SGHAT, CDR2 FQNNGV. The CDR3 covers 15 residues. Trimming removed 0 bases from V and 3 bases from J; junction bases left unmatched: 5. The CDR3 nucleotides read TGTGCCAGCAGCTTAGACAGGGGGTTTTTCTACGAGCAGTACTTC. It specifies CASSLDRGFFYEQYF. Using reference TRBV11-2 and TRBJ2-7 for the parts outside the CDR3, the full variable domain is EAGVAQSPRYKIIEKRQSVAFWCNPISGHATLYWYQQILGQGPKLLIQFQNNGVVDDSQLPKDRFSAERLKGVDSTLKIQPAKLEDSAVYLCASSLDRGFFYEQYFGPGTRLTVT.

V is TRBV14 and J is TRBJ1-4, with D possibly matching TRBD1 (5 bases). V dropped 8 bases and J dropped 3 bases, with 10 bases sitting between them. Germline lookup yields CDR1 SGHDN and CDR2 FVKESK. The CDR3 totals 13 residues. The CDR3 reads CASSRGANEKLFF. In nucleotides, the CDR3 is TGTGCCAGCTCTCGGGGGGCTAATGAAAAACTGTTTTTT.

The chain employs TRBV2 and TRBJ1-4; 7 bases align to TRBD1. V was clipped by 6 bases and J by 8 bases; unmatched bases: 6. This CDR3 spans 13 amino acids. Germline V CDR1 and CDR2: SNHLY, FYNNEI. CDR3 sequence reads: CASRRDSPEKLFF. CDR3 in DNA: TGTGCCAGCAGGCGGGACAGTCCCGAAAAACTGTTTTTT.

The chain employs TRBV9 and TRBJ2-2, with D possibly being TRBD1 (5 bases). The germline V gene encodes CDR1 SGDLS and CDR2 YYNGEE. This CDR3 spans 16 amino acids. V was clipped by 1 base and J by 0 bases, with 10 bases between them. The CDR3 region is CASSVTWGANTGELFF. The DNA of the CDR3 is TGTGCCAGCAGCGTAACGTGGGGCGCGAACACCGGGGAGCTGTTTTTT. Full variable domain (outside the CDR3, taken from reference TRBV9 and TRBJ2-2): DSGVTQTPKHLITATGQRVTLRCSPRSGDLSVYWYQQSLDQGLQFLIQYYNGEERAKGNILERFSAQQFPDLHSELNLSSLELGDSALYFCASSVTWGANTGELFFGEGSRLTVL.

The chain has TRBV5-1 and TRBJ2-7; 8 nucleotides line up with TRBD1. The CDR3 extends over 15 amino acids. Losses at the gene ends were 0 bases for V and 2 bases for J; bases not matched to a gene: 4. Germline V CDR1 and CDR2: SGHRS, YFSETQ. The CDR3 bases are TGCGCCAGCAGCTTGGGGGACAGGAGAACCTACGAGCAGTACTTC. It specifies CASSLGDRRTYEQYF.

This clone was recorded once. The CDR3 is CASSRGGVAGTGELFF. The CDR3 region has the DNA TGTGCCAGCAGCCGGGGGGGGGTCGCAGGGACCGGGGAGCTGTTTTTT. J is TRBJ2-2 and V is TRBV5-6; the match to TRBD2 covers 8 bases. Germline values: CDR1 SGHDT, CDR2 YYEEEE. This CDR3 has 16 amino acids. With V trimmed by 4 bases and J by 5 bases, 10 bases remained unmatched.

V and J are TRBV10-3 and TRBJ2-5; TRBD1 matches 7 bases. Per germline, CDR1 ENHRY and CDR2 SYGVKD. The V segment lost 7 bases and the J segment 2 bases; nucleotides outside the gene matches: 4. The CDR3 is 13 residues long. CDR3 sequence (DNA): TGTGCCATCACCCCGGGACAGCAAGAGACCCAGTACTTC. This gives the protein CAITPGQQETQYF.

This clone showed up just once. The rearrangement joins TRBV4-1 to TRBJ1-6, with TRBD1 matching 8 bases. V was pared by 0 bases and J by 0 bases, with 4 bases of the junction left unmatched. The length of the CDR3 is 18 residues. The germline gives CDR1 MGHRA, CDR2 YSYEKL. The CDR3 spells CASSQDRQGRSYNSPLHF. In nucleotides, the CDR3 is TGCGCCAGCAGCCAAGATCGACAGGGGCGCTCCTATAATTCACCCCTCCACTTT.

This chain uses TRBV13 with TRBJ2-3; D ambiguous. Germline V gene sequence: CDR1 PRHDT, CDR2 FYEKMQ (reference sequence). This CDR3 contains 12 residues. The ends were cut back, 5 bases at V and 6 bases at J, with 9 bases in the middle. The CDR3, as DNA: TGTGCCAGCAGCCCCTTCGGGGATACGCAGTATTTT. Residues: CASSPFGDTQYF.

The chain carries TRBV5-1 and TRBJ1-5; D is unresolved. This CDR3 contains 19 residues. Trimming cost V 1 base and J 0 bases, with 20 bases left between them. CDR1 and CDR2 (germline): SGHRS, YFSETQ. CDR3 residues: CASSLPPRADIYSNQPQHF. CDR3 DNA sequence: TGCGCCAGCAGCTTGCCCCCGAGGGCAGACATTTATAGCAATCAGCCCCAGCATTTT.

The chain couples TRBV5-1 to TRBJ1-6, with D maybe TRBD1 (5 bases). V was clipped by 1 base and J by 6 bases, with 11 bases between them. CDR1 and CDR2 (germline): SGHRS, YFSETQ. The CDR3 has 15 residues. The CDR3 spells CASSLQGSGNSPLHF. The CDR3 DNA follows: TGCGCCAGCAGCTTGCAGGGATCCGGTAATTCACCCCTCCACTTT.

The gene calls are TRBV6-5 and TRBJ1-1; weak D call: TRBD1 (5 bases). CDR3 length equals 14 residues. V was pared by 2 bases and J by 1 base, with 8 bases between. Looked up from germline, CDR1 is MNHEY and CDR2 is SVGAGI. The CDR3 DNA follows: TGTGCCAGCAGTTACGGACATCCGAACACTGAAGCTTTCTTT. This gives the protein CASSYGHPNTEAFF.

This clone was seen a handful of times. The chain recombines TRBV6-1 with TRBJ2-7; D is unresolved. The CDR3 has 13 residues. Looked up from germline, CDR1 is MNHNS and CDR2 is SASEGT. Trimming shortened V by 1 base and J by 4 bases, and 8 bases separated the two germline ends. CDR3 amino acids: CASSEGAPYEQYF. The CDR3 nucleotides read TGTGCCAGCAGTGAAGGGGCGCCATACGAGCAGTACTTC.

The chain carries TRBV27 and TRBJ1-1; D may be TRBD1 (5 bases). The germline CDR1 and CDR2 sequences are MNHEY and SMNVEV (reference sequence). The CDR3 runs to 13 residues. Between the trimmed V and J ends, which lost 6 bases and 4 bases, there was a span of 12 bases. In DNA form, the CDR3 reads TGTGCCAGCAGCCTGCGGGGGAGCACTGAAGCTTTCTTT. It codes for CASSLRGSTEAFF.

The chain joins TRBV27 to TRBJ1-5; TRBD1 is a possible D gene (5 bases). Trimming shortened V by 3 bases and J by 7 bases, and 10 bases separated the two germline ends. CDR1 and CDR2 (germline): MNHEY, SMNVEV (reference sequence). This CDR3 contains 13 residues. CDR3 DNA sequence: TGTGCCAGCAGTTTCAGCAGGGTACAGCCCCAGCATTTT. Its translation: CASSFSRVQPQHF.

The V and J genes are TRBV9 and TRBJ2-3; possibly TRBD2 for D (6 bases). The CDR3 spans 16 residues. V gave up 1 base and J gave up 3 bases, with 15 bases separating them. CDR1 SGDLS and CDR2 YYNGEE come from the germline V gene. The chain's CDR3 is CASSVWGTPSTDTQYF. CDR3 nucleotide sequence: TGTGCCAGCAGCGTATGGGGGACTCCCAGTACAGATACGCAGTATTTT. The full variable domain, in which reference TRBV9 and TRBJ2-3 provide the parts outside the CDR3, is DSGVTQTPKHLITATGQRVTLRCSPRSGDLSVYWYQQSLDQGLQFLIQYYNGEERAKGNILERFSAQQFPDLHSELNLSSLELGDSALYFCASSVWGTPSTDTQYFGPGTRLTVL.

J is TRBJ2-2 and V is TRBV5-1; a possible D gene is TRBD2 (7 bases). Trimming cost V 3 bases and J 5 bases, with 23 bases left between them. The germline CDR1 and CDR2 sequences are SGHRS and YFSETQ. This CDR3 comprises 18 residues. This CDR3 reads CASSSPLRGGEGTGELFF. Here the CDR3 DNA reads TGCGCCAGCAGCTCCCCTTTGAGGGGGGGCGAAGGGACCGGGGAGCTGTTTTTT. The variable domain in full, completed from reference TRBV5-1 and TRBJ2-2, reads KAGVTQTPRYLIKTRGQQVTLSCSPISGHRSVSWYQQTPGQGLQFLFEYFSETQRNKGNFPGRFSGRQFSNSRSEMNVSTLELGDSALYLCASSSPLRGGEGTGELFFGEGSRLTVL.

The CDR3 spells CACLLRPQHF. The DNA of the CDR3 is TGTGCCTGCCTACTCCGGCCCCAGCATTTT. The chain combines TRBV30 with TRBJ1-5, with no clear D. The CDR3 has 10 residues. V was shortened by 6 bases and J by 9 bases, with 9 bases between the two germline ends. CDR1 and CDR2 from the germline V gene are GTSNPN and SVGIG (reference sequence).

The V and J genes are TRBV7-9 and TRBJ1-4; 7 nucleotides agree with TRBD1. CDR3 size: 14 residues. Germline CDR1 reads SEHNR; CDR2 reads FQNEAQ (reference sequence). Unmatched junction bases numbered 7, after V lost 5 bases and J lost 7 bases. Written as DNA, the CDR3 is TGTGCCAGCAGCCCGACAGGGTTAATTGAAAAACTGTTTTTT. Protein sequence: CASSPTGLIEKLFF. The complete variable domain, with remaining parts taken from reference TRBV7-9 and TRBJ1-4, reads DTGVSQNPRHKITKRGQNVTFRCDPISEHNRLYWYRQTLGQGPEFLTYFQNEAQLEKSRLLSDRFSAERPKGSFSTLEIQRTEQGDSAMYLCASSPTGLIEKLFFGSGTQLSVL.

The chain combines TRBV18 with TRBJ2-2; TRBD1 might be the D (6 bases). This CDR3 has 16 residues. V lost 10 bases, J lost 5 bases, and 23 bases lay in between. Germline CDR1 is KGHSH and CDR2 is LQKENI. CDR3 in amino acids: CATKRVSGHLTGELFF. Here the CDR3 DNA reads TGTGCCACCAAACGCGTCTCGGGACACTTGACCGGGGAGCTGTTTTTT.